Each of the 25 T cell receptor beta chains below was sequenced from the same sample in a study of cytomegalovirus exposure and HLA in healthy donors. The PCR contained 60 Vbeta and 13 Jbeta primers. Libraries were prepared by immunoSEQ multiplex PCR; TCRdb keeps only in-frame clonotypes and omits some of them. The sample has 180,000 or so clones; about four fifths are singletons. The specimen sequenced was PBMCs. Receptors were obtained from a woman in her thirties in good health and CMV-seronegative.

The chain recombines TRBV18 with TRBJ1-6, with TRBD1 matching 9 bases. Germline CDR1 KGHSH, CDR2 LQKENI. V dropped 4 bases and J dropped 4; count of bases not matched to a gene: 8. CDR3 length equals 17 residues. This CDR3 is CASSQTGGAEYNSPLHF. The CDR3 nucleotides are TGTGCCAGCTCACAAACAGGGGGCGCGGAGTATAATTCACCCCTCCACTTT.

The V and J genes are TRBV7-3 and TRBJ2-3; a possible D gene is TRBD1 (7 bases). In germline, CDR1 is SGHTA, CDR2 FQGTGA. The CDR3 totals 14 residues. With 3 bases removed from V and 5 bases from J, the gap between germline ends came to 12 bases. The CDR3 coding sequence is TGTGCCAGCAGCTTGGAGGGGGCCGGAGATACGCAGTATTTT. Amino acid sequence: CASSLEGAGDTQYF.

This clone appeared once. The chain employs TRBV7-9 and TRBJ1-1; 8 bases align to TRBD1. Germline trimming cut 6 bases from V and 0 bases from J; bases unmatched to any gene: 15. The CDR3 is 18 residues long. In germline, CDR1 is SEHNR, CDR2 FQNEAQ (reference sequence). The CDR3 reads CASSVGQETFEMNTEAFF. CDR3 DNA sequence: TGTGCCAGCAGTGTGGGACAGGAGACTTTCGAAATGAACACTGAAGCTTTCTTT.

The J gene is TRBJ1-2, the V gene TRBV7-2; no clear D. The germline V gene has CDR1 SGHTA and CDR2 FQGNSA. This CDR3 comprises 12 residues. Trimming pared 2 bases from V and 6 bases from J, leaving 7 bases between. The CDR3 spells CASSLSRNGYTF. For the CDR3, the DNA is TGTGCCAGCAGCTTATCGCGGAATGGCTACACCTTC. Full variable domain (missing parts from reference TRBV7-2 and TRBJ1-2): GAGVSQSPSNKVTEKGKDVELRCDPISGHTALYWYRQSLGQGLEFLIYFQGNSAPDKSGLPSDRFSAERTGGSVSTLTIQRTQQEDSAVYLCASSLSRNGYTFGSGTRLTVV.

This sequence joins TRBV4-2 and TRBJ2-3; D remains unclear. Trimming stripped 0 bases from V and 2 bases from J, with 9 bases between. The CDR3 is 15 residues long. Germline V gene data show CDR1 as LGHNA and CDR2 as YNFKEQ. The DNA of the CDR3 is TGTGCCAGCAGCCAAGATCAGTTGTACACAGATACGCAGTATTTT. It is translated as CASSQDQLYTDTQYF.

The rearrangement joins TRBV14 to TRBJ2-1; tentative D call: TRBD2 (5 bases). V was pared by 3 bases and J by 9 bases, with 12 bases between. This CDR3 comprises 13 residues. Germline CDR1 is SGHDN and CDR2 is FVKESK. The CDR3 loop is CASSQNLAGEQFF. CDR3 nucleotide sequence: TGTGCCAGCAGCCAGAATCTAGCCGGTGAGCAGTTCTTC.

The chain combines TRBV5-1 with TRBJ2-5, with D uncertain. Germline V gives CDR1 SGHRS, CDR2 YFSETQ. The CDR3 is 14 amino acids. Between the trimmed V and J ends, which lost 0 bases and 9 bases, there was a span of 15 bases. In DNA, the CDR3 is TGCGCCAGCAGCTTGGAATCTCTAGTAAGGCCCCAGTACTTC. Translating it yields CASSLESLVRPQYF.

V is TRBV7-9 and J is TRBJ1-2; the match to TRBD1 covers 9 bases. Losses at the gene ends were 5 bases for V and 7 bases for J; bases not matched to a gene: 5. Germline CDR1 SEHNR, CDR2 FQNEAQ (reference sequence). The CDR3 totals 13 residues. The DNA of the CDR3 is TGTGCCAGCAGCCGGGGACAGGGATCTGGCTACACCTTC. Protein sequence: CASSRGQGSGYTF.

V is TRBV15 and J is TRBJ1-2; maybe TRBD1 (6 bases). This CDR3 has 14 amino acids. CDR1 is LNHNV and CDR2 is YYDKDF in the germline V gene (reference sequence). Trimming took 0 bases from V and 8 from J, leaving 13 bases between them. This chain's CDR3 is CATSRDLGAVGYTF. The CDR3 coding sequence is TGTGCCACCAGCAGAGATCTGGGGGCGGTAGGCTACACCTTC.

The chain carries TRBV18 and TRBJ2-3; tentatively, D is TRBD2 (6 bases). CDR3 size: 16 residues. Trimming removed 0 bases at V and 0 bases at J, with 10 bases between. In germline, CDR1 is KGHSH, CDR2 LQKENI. CDR3 sequence reads: CASSPPGGESTDTQYF. As DNA, the CDR3 is TGTGCCAGCTCACCACCGGGGGGAGAGAGCACAGATACGCAGTATTTT.

This clone is a singleton in its sample. The chain is built from TRBV6-5 and TRBJ1-1; D is ambiguous. Germline V gene sequence: CDR1 MNHEY, CDR2 SVGAGI. The length of the CDR3 is 13 residues. Trimming removed 5 bases at V and 4 bases at J, with 11 bases between. The CDR3 protein is CASSHGQVTEAFF. DNA of the CDR3: TGTGCCAGCAGTCATGGGCAGGTCACTGAAGCTTTCTTT.

This clone has just a few counts. This chain uses TRBV29-1 with TRBJ2-7; D is possibly TRBD1 (6 bases). The V end was cut by 4 bases, the J end by 3 bases, with 16 bases between. The germline gives CDR1 SQVTM, CDR2 ANQGSEA. The CDR3 is 14 residues long. The CDR3 sequence is CSVGPATGGYEQYF. CDR3 nucleotides: TGCAGCGTTGGTCCGGCGACAGGAGGCTACGAGCAGTACTTC.

The V and J genes are TRBV9 and TRBJ2-5, with TRBD2 matching 11 bases. The CDR3 covers 17 residues. CDR1 is SGDLS, CDR2 YYNGEE, per germline. V dropped 0 bases and J dropped 4; count of bases not matched to a gene: 8. The CDR3 nucleotides read TGTGCCAGCAGCGTAGATCTTAGCGGGGGGGTCCGAGAGACCCAGTACTTC. The encoded protein is CASSVDLSGGVRETQYF.

In nucleotides, the CDR3 is TGTGCCAGCAGCGAAACTAGCGGTGATACGCAGTATTTT. Its protein is CASSETSGDTQYF. V and J are TRBV9 and TRBJ2-3; 8 bases fit TRBD2. The CDR3 length is 13 residues. The germline V gene encodes CDR1 SGDLS and CDR2 YYNGEE. With V trimmed by 3 bases and J by 6 bases, 3 bases remained unmatched.

This rearrangement joins TRBV7-6 to TRBJ2-1; 10 nucleotides align to TRBD2. The CDR3 consists of 15 residues. J gave up 9 bases and V 0 bases, and 5 bases lay outside the gene matches. Germline CDR1 is SGHVS and CDR2 is FNYEAQ. The CDR3 DNA follows: TGTGCCAGCAGCTTAGCAGCGGGGGGGCCGGGTGAGCAGTTCTTC. Protein sequence: CASSLAAGGPGEQFF.

This chain links TRBV2 with TRBJ2-7; TRBD1 aligns across 9 bases. Trimming removed 6 bases from V and 2 bases from J; junction bases left unmatched: 5. The CDR3 length is 14 residues. The germline V gene encodes CDR1 SNHLY and CDR2 FYNNEI. CDR3 amino acids: CASRRDRAAYEQYF. CDR3 sequence (DNA): TGTGCCAGCAGGAGGGACAGGGCAGCCTACGAGCAGTACTTC.

The chain is built from TRBV2 and TRBJ2-7, with D perhaps TRBD1 (6 bases). V was clipped by 0 bases and J by 1 base, with 16 bases between them. The CDR3 is 17 residues long. In germline, CDR1 is SNHLY, CDR2 FYNNEI. The CDR3 sequence is CASSEALNRELSYEQYF. The CDR3 region has the DNA TGTGCCAGCAGTGAAGCTCTTAACAGGGAGCTATCCTACGAGCAGTACTTC.

The CDR3 spells CATSRVGGGVGETQYF. The CDR3 DNA reads as TGTGCCACCAGCAGAGTGGGCGGGGGGGTCGGAGAGACCCAGTACTTC. The chain has TRBV15 and TRBJ2-5; 9 positions match TRBD2. Trimming took 1 base from V and 4 from J; bases not matched to a gene: 7. Germline V lookup: CDR1 LNHNV, CDR2 YYDKDF (reference sequence). The CDR3 consists of 16 residues. Full variable domain (missing parts from reference TRBV15 and TRBJ2-5): DAMVIQNPRYQVTQFGKPVTLSCSQTLNHNVMYWYQQKSSQAPKLLFHYYDKDFNNEADTPDNFQSRRPNTSFCFLDIRSPGLGDTAMYLCATSRVGGGVGETQYFGPGTRLLVL.

V usage is TRBV2 and J usage is TRBJ1-1; TRBD1 matches 10 bases. CDR1 and CDR2 (germline): SNHLY, FYNNEI. This CDR3 has 12 amino acids. With 11 bases clipped from V and 5 bases from J, the junction kept 5 bases outside the gene matches. CDR3 bases: TGTGCCGGGGGACAGGGGAGGACTGAAGCTTTCTTT. It yields the protein CAGGQGRTEAFF.

The chain links TRBV5-1 to TRBJ2-2, with D perhaps TRBD2 (5 bases). The CDR3 contains 14 residues. Per the germline V gene, CDR1 is SGHRS and CDR2 is YFSETQ. V lost 6 bases, J lost 5 bases, and 14 bases lay in between. Here the CDR3 DNA reads TGCGCCAGCACACGCATCGGCGGGACCGGGGAGCTGTTTTTT. Amino acid sequence: CASTRIGGTGELFF.

The table lists this clone with a few counts. The rearrangement joins TRBV4-2 to TRBJ2-7; 7 nucleotides agree with TRBD1. This CDR3 has 15 amino acids. Trimming removed 1 base from V and 2 bases from J; junction bases left unmatched: 5. Germline CDR1 and CDR2: LGHNA and YNFKEQ. The DNA for the CDR3 is TGTGCCAGCAGCCAAGGTTTTGGACAGGCCTACGAGCAGTACTTC. Translated: CASSQGFGQAYEQYF.

This clone was observed a handful of times. CDR3: CASSLRTGGITGELFF. CDR3 bases: TGTGCCAGCAGCCTAAGGACAGGGGGCATCACCGGGGAGCTGTTTTTT. The J gene is TRBJ2-2, the V gene TRBV9; 11 bases fit TRBD1. Germline assignment: CDR1 SGDLS and CDR2 YYNGEE. Unmatched junction bases numbered 6, after V lost 4 bases and J lost 4 bases. The CDR3 is 16 amino acids.

J is TRBJ1-5 and V is TRBV6-1; 9 nucleotides match TRBD1. CDR3 length equals 14 residues. The V gene end was trimmed by 8 bases and the J gene end by 4 bases; junction bases not matched to a gene: 6. Per germline, CDR1 MNHNS and CDR2 SASEGT. CDR3 coding DNA: TGTGCCAGCTCAAACAGGGGGCGGAATCAGCCCCAGCATTTT. Translation: CASSNRGRNQPQHF.

The chain combines TRBV30 with TRBJ2-3, with 7 bases lining up with TRBD2. V shed 0 bases, J shed 6 bases, and the junction held 6 bases outside the gene matches. The CDR3 contains 14 residues. Germline CDR1 reads GTSNPN; CDR2 reads SVGIG (reference sequence). CDR3 sequence (DNA): TGTGCCTGGAGTGTACACGGGGGGAGGGATACGCAGTATTTT. It yields the protein CAWSVHGGRDTQYF.

The V and J genes are TRBV6-7 and TRBJ1-1; D not resolved. TRBV6-7 qualifies as an ORF whose function is uncertain. This CDR3 is built from 18 residues. V lost 6 bases to trimming and J lost 4 bases, with 27 bases between them. DNA for the CDR3: TGTGCCAGCAGGCTTCTGCCACCGGGTTATAAAGCCGGCACTGAAGCTTTCTTT. It specifies CASRLLPPGYKAGTEAFF.